This passage covers 6 T cell receptor beta chains from one sample sequenced in a study of T-cell reconstitution after alpha-beta-depleted transplantation in children. TCRbeta library construction was performed incorporating unique molecular identifiers. A single record per CDR3 protein comes from TCRdb applying MiXCR to the PCR reads. Of roughly 200,000 distinct CDR3 sequences in the sample, around 8.4% are singletons; the top ten hold roughly 35%. The sample was PBMCs, mostly from graft donor cells, taken 360 days after TCRalphabeta/CD19-depleted stem cell transplant. The receptors derive from a male patient aged 2-15 years who had a stem cell transplant for acute myeloid leukemia, so the T cells may come from the graft donor.

This clonotype was counted many times. The chain links TRBV7-9 to TRBJ2-7; D gene ambiguous. Trimming took off 3 bases at V and 6 bases at J, with 6 bases between the two ends. Germline lookup yields CDR1 SEHNR and CDR2 FQNEAQ (reference sequence). This CDR3 has 11 residues. The CDR3 here is CASSFLSEQYF. Written as DNA, the CDR3 is TGTGCCAGCAGCTTTTTGTCCGAGCAGTACTTC.

This clonotype was detected a few times. The CDR3 loop is CASSEAGVSGTEAFF. As DNA, the CDR3 is TGTGCCAGCAGTGAAGCTGGGGTCTCCGGCACTGAAGCTTTCTTT. This chain connects TRBV2 to TRBJ1-1; D is undetermined. V lost 0 bases and J 4 bases, leaving 12 bases between the germline ends. Looked up from germline, CDR1 is SNHLY and CDR2 is FYNNEI. This CDR3 is 15 amino acids long.

The table lists this clonotype with a few counts. The DNA of the CDR3 is TGTGCCAGCAGTTTCTTGCGGGGAGGGGTCGAGACCCAGTACTTC. This sequence encodes CASSFLRGGVETQYF. The chain joins TRBV12-3 or TRBV12-4 to TRBJ2-5; 7 bases match TRBD2. The CDR3 extends over 15 amino acids. V trimming: 3 bases; J trimming: 5 bases; junction bases outside the gene matches: 9.

This clonotype came up many times. The chain employs TRBV12-3 or TRBV12-4 and TRBJ2-5, with D hard to call. The CDR3 length is 13 residues. Trimming cost V 2 bases and J 4 bases, with 8 bases left between them. CDR3 region: CASSLSVTETQYF. CDR3 bases: TGTGCCAGCAGTTTATCGGTTACAGAGACCCAGTACTTC.

This clonotype was seen repeatedly, ten times or more. The rearrangement uses TRBV24-1 and TRBJ2-4; possibly TRBD1 or TRBD2 for D (5 bases each). Trimming shortened V by 5 bases and J by 4 bases, and 20 bases separated the two germline ends. The CDR3 is 17 amino acids. CDR1 and CDR2 (germline): KGHDR, SFDVKD. In DNA, the CDR3 is TGTGCCACCAGTGCCCCGGCCGGGGCGACTATTAAAAACATTCAGTACTTC. Residues: CATSAPAGATIKNIQYF.

This clonotype showed up many times. The V gene is TRBV12-3 or TRBV12-4, the J gene TRBJ1-3; D is perhaps TRBD1 (5 bases). Trimming removed 8 bases at V and 1 base at J, with 9 bases between. This CDR3 comprises 13 residues. CDR3 sequence reads: CASEGYSGNTIYF. For the CDR3, the DNA is TGTGCCAGCGAGGGGTATTCTGGAAACACCATATATTTT.